One sample yielded the 22 T cell receptor beta chains listed below, sequenced in a study of CD39 and CD103 CD8 tumor-infiltrating T cells (dated by TCRdb to the late 2010s). The library was built by means of the immunoSEQ multiplex PCR assay. TCRdb carries this immuneACCESS record with in-frame sequences only. Its versions omit some clonotypes, under half of them owing to an unresolved V gene in the studies checked, with the rest unexplained. Across this sample there are 7,000 to 8,500 clones, with 50% to 75% seen only once. Of the sample, around three fifths falls within the top ten clones. Sequencing was done on a sample of CD8+ T cells sorted from blood. The intended sense of this specimen's cell subset or site label: total memory CD8 T cells (CD45RA-CCR7+/-) from blood or uninvolved lymph node. The receptor source for this set is a human donor with head and neck squamous cell carcinoma.

This chain joins TRBV28 and TRBJ2-7; the D is unclear. V was clipped by 6 bases and J by 1 base, with 13 bases between them. Germline loops: CDR1 MDHEN, CDR2 SYDVKM. The CDR3 is made up of 14 amino acids. In nucleotides, the CDR3 is TGTGCCAGCAGCTGGACCTCTCTATCCTACGAGCAGTACTTC. Encoded protein: CASSWTSLSYEQYF.

Regarding this clone: The junction departs from the called germline gene at one end, perhaps through a read error. This chain uses TRBV5-3 with TRBJ2-2; D unresolved. TRBV5-3 is given ORF status, its function remaining uncertain. The CDR3 spans 14 residues. CDR3 sequence: CASSLHANTGELFF. Written as DNA, the CDR3 is TGTGCCAGCAGCTTGCACGCGAACACCGGGGAGCTGTTTTTT.

This clone was seen more than once but under ten times. V usage is TRBV28 and J usage is TRBJ2-1; 10 nucleotides align to TRBD2. This CDR3 has 18 amino acids. J gave up 3 bases and V 3 bases, and 11 bases lay outside the gene matches. Germline assignment: CDR1 MDHEN and CDR2 SYDVKM. The CDR3 DNA sequence: TGTGCCAGCAGTTTGACGGCTAGCGGGAGAGGGAACTACAATGAGCAGTTCTTC. It is translated as CASSLTASGRGNYNEQFF.

In this sample, this clone turned up once. This chain links TRBV19 with TRBJ1-1; no firm D call. The CDR3 is 13 amino acids. V lost 3 bases, J lost 0 bases, and 5 bases lay in between. The germline CDR1 and CDR2 sequences are LNHDA and SQIVND (reference sequence). The CDR3 nucleotides read TGTGCCAGTAGTATTGTTCTGAACACTGAAGCTTTCTTT. This encodes CASSIVLNTEAFF. Full variable domain (remainder filled in from reference TRBV19 and TRBJ1-1): DGGITQSPKYLFRKEGQNVTLSCEQNLNHDAMYWYRQDPGQGLRLIYYSQIVNDFQKGDIAEGYSVSREKKESFPLTVTSAQKNPTAFYLCASSIVLNTEAFFGQGTRLTVV.

The rearrangement uses TRBV4-3 and TRBJ1-2, with D unresolved. Germline V gene data show CDR1 as LGHNA and CDR2 as YSLEER. There are 15 residues in the CDR3. The ends were cut back, 0 bases at V and 3 bases at J, with 11 bases in the middle. The DNA of the CDR3 is TGCGCCAGCAGCCAAGAACTTGGGAACCACTATGGCTACACCTTC. The encoded protein is CASSQELGNHYGYTF.

In DNA form, the CDR3 reads TGTGCCAGCAGCTTAGGTGGCGAGCAGTACTTC. Protein: CASSLGGEQYF. The gene calls are TRBV5-4 and TRBJ2-7; D unclear. The CDR3 sequence is 11 residues long. V was trimmed by 2 bases and J by 6 bases, leaving 6 bases between them. Germline values: CDR1 SGHNT, CDR2 YYREEE (reference sequence). Full variable domain (outside the CDR3, taken from reference TRBV5-4 and TRBJ2-7): ETGVTQSPTHLIKTRGQQVTLRCSSQSGHNTVSWYQQALGQGPQFIFQYYREEENGRGNFPPRFSGLQFPNYSSELNVNALELDDSALYLCASSLGGEQYFGPGTRLTVT.

About this clone: The junction does not match germline at one end; this may be a read error. This chain links TRBV7-9 with TRBJ1-2; D is perhaps TRBD1 (5 bases). Germline V gene lookup returns CDR1 SEHNR and CDR2 FQNEAQ (reference sequence). This CDR3 has 14 amino acids. The CDR3 spells CASSQDEGYYGYTF. The CDR3 DNA sequence: TGCGCCAGCAGCCAAGATGAGGGGTACTATGGCTACACCTTC.

This chain links TRBV19 with TRBJ2-7, with TRBD1 matching over 7 bases. Germline loops: CDR1 LNHDA, CDR2 SQIVND (reference sequence). CDR3 length equals 16 residues. J was trimmed by 2 bases and V by 2 bases; bases with no gene match: 9. CDR3 coding DNA: TGTGCCAGTAGTATACCCCCGGGACAGAGCCCCTACGAGCAGTACTTC. This gives the protein CASSIPPGQSPYEQYF.

This sequence joins TRBV13 and TRBJ2-5, with 9 bases fitting TRBD1. V lost 2 bases, J lost 2 bases, and 12 bases stayed unmatched. The length of the CDR3 is 18 residues. From germline, CDR1 is PRHDT and CDR2 FYEKMQ (reference sequence). The CDR3 DNA sequence: TGTGCCAGCAGCTTAAATTCAAACCGGGACAGGGAACAAGAGACCCAGTACTTC. The encoded protein is CASSLNSNRDREQETQYF.

By share of the sample, this clone is medium-sized (0.01 to 0.1%). V is TRBV7-9 and J is TRBJ2-7; perhaps TRBD1 as D (5 bases). This CDR3 comprises 13 residues. V was clipped by 1 base and J by 2 bases, with 6 bases between them. CDR1 SEHNR and CDR2 FQNEAQ come from the germline V gene (reference sequence). In DNA, the CDR3 is TGTGCCAGCAGCTTAGGACAGCCCTACGAGCAGTACTTC. Translated: CASSLGQPYEQYF.

This clone occurred a few times. The chain couples TRBV27 to TRBJ1-2; maybe TRBD1 (6 bases). Per germline, CDR1 MNHEY and CDR2 SMNVEV (reference sequence). Trimming shortened V by 5 bases and J by 6 bases, and 16 bases separated the two germline ends. The CDR3 runs 14 residues. The CDR3, as DNA: TGTGCCAGCAGTCCCAGCCAGAGGGGGAATGGCTACACCTTC. Residues: CASSPSQRGNGYTF.

V and J are TRBV28 and TRBJ2-7; 7 bases are shared with TRBD1. The length of the CDR3 is 14 residues. Germline V gene lookup returns CDR1 MDHEN and CDR2 SYDVKM. The V gene end was trimmed by 5 bases and the J gene end by 0 bases; junction bases not matched to a gene: 4. This CDR3 reads CASSPTGSSYEQYF. As DNA, the CDR3 is TGTGCCAGCAGTCCGACAGGGAGCTCCTACGAGCAGTACTTC.

By sample fraction, this clone is large (0.1 to 1%). CDR3 protein: CASSFGPRGTYEQYF. The CDR3 DNA is TGTGCCAGCAGTTTCGGCCCCCGGGGAACCTACGAGCAGTACTTC. The genes are TRBV27 and TRBJ2-7; TRBD2 might be the D (5 bases). Germline V gene lookup returns CDR1 MNHEY and CDR2 SMNVEV (reference sequence). There are 15 residues in the CDR3. Trimming took 3 bases from V and 2 from J, leaving 14 bases between them.

This chain joins TRBV2 and TRBJ2-7, with TRBD1 matching over 9 bases. V trimming: 6 bases; J trimming: 5 bases; junction bases outside the gene matches: 8. Germline CDR1 SNHLY, CDR2 FYNNEI. This CDR3 is 14 amino acids long. The CDR3 is CASRGDRAIDEQYF. The CDR3, as DNA: TGTGCCAGCAGGGGGGACAGGGCTATCGACGAGCAGTACTTC.

The V call is TRBV28, the J call TRBJ2-7; D might be TRBD2 (5 bases). Germline-derived CDR1 and CDR2 are MDHEN and SYDVKM. The CDR3 spans 17 residues. With 2 bases removed from V and 3 bases from J, the gap between germline ends came to 20 bases. The CDR3 bases are TGTGCCAGCAGTTTACTTATTGGACTCTTAAACCACTACGAGCAGTACTTC. Residues: CASSLLIGLLNHYEQYF.

This rearrangement joins TRBV29-1 to TRBJ2-1; 8 nucleotides line up with TRBD1. This CDR3 comprises 15 residues. J lost 3 bases, V lost 3 bases, and 7 bases had no gene match. Per the germline V gene, CDR1 is SQVTM and CDR2 is ANQGSEA. The CDR3, as DNA: TGCAGCGTTGAGGATACGACAGGGGTCTACAATGAGCAGTTCTTC. It codes for CSVEDTTGVYNEQFF.

This clone was recorded a few times. CDR3 residues: CASSAGASTDTQYF. In nucleotides, the CDR3 is TGTGCCAGCAGTGCGGGAGCAAGCACAGATACGCAGTATTTT. V gene TRBV2 combines with J gene TRBJ2-3, with D tentatively TRBD2 (6 bases). V was shortened by 4 bases and J by 0 bases, with 8 bases between the two germline ends. Germline V gene lookup returns CDR1 SNHLY and CDR2 FYNNEI. CDR3 length: 14 amino acids.

This clone came up once. The chain carries TRBV7-9 and TRBJ1-5, with TRBD1 as a possible D gene (6 bases). The V and J ends lost 4 bases and 4 bases respectively, with 14 bases between them. Germline CDR1 reads SEHNR; CDR2 reads FQNEAQ (reference sequence). The CDR3 spans 15 residues. CDR3 sequence reads: CASSSDRLLNQPQHF. Here the CDR3 DNA reads TGTGCCAGCAGCTCTGACAGGCTTTTGAATCAGCCCCAGCATTTT. The complete variable domain, with remaining parts taken from reference TRBV7-9 and TRBJ1-5, reads DTGVSQNPRHKITKRGQNVTFRCDPISEHNRLYWYRQTLGQGPEFLTYFQNEAQLEKSRLLSDRFSAERPKGSFSTLEIQRTEQGDSAMYLCASSSDRLLNQPQHFGDGTRLSIL.

V gene TRBV5-1 combines with J gene TRBJ1-1; a weak D match, TRBD1 (6 bases). Trimming shortened V by 4 bases and J by 3 bases, and 16 bases separated the two germline ends. Looked up from germline, CDR1 is SGHRS and CDR2 is YFSETQ. This CDR3 has 15 residues. The CDR3 bases are TGCGCCAGCAGCAGGATGCAGGGGTTGGACACTGAAGCTTTCTTT. It specifies CASSRMQGLDTEAFF.

This chain connects TRBV7-8 to TRBJ2-1; weak D call: TRBD2 (6 bases). Germline V gives CDR1 SGHVS, CDR2 FQNEAQ. V lost 10 bases, J lost 6 bases, and 16 bases lay in between. This CDR3 has 13 residues. CDR3 DNA sequence: TGTGCCAACGGGGGTACAGGAATCAATGAGCAGTTCTTC. It translates to CANGGTGINEQFF.

The V call is TRBV5-6, the J call TRBJ2-7, with 9 bases aligning to TRBD2. CDR3 length: 14 amino acids. Losses at the gene ends were 5 bases for V and 4 bases for J; bases not matched to a gene: 7. Germline CDR1 SGHDT, CDR2 YYEEEE. The CDR3 here is CASRPLAGYYEQYF. In DNA, the CDR3 is TGTGCCAGCAGGCCGCTAGCGGGATATTACGAGCAGTACTTC.

In its sample, this clone was seen a few times. The rearrangement uses TRBV4-3 and TRBJ1-6, with TRBD1 identical over 7 bases. With 8 bases clipped from V and 7 bases from J, the junction kept 8 bases outside the gene matches. This CDR3 has 14 amino acids. Per the germline V gene, CDR1 is LGHNA and CDR2 is YSLEER. The DNA for the CDR3 is TGCGCCAGCGCCCGGGACAGAGGAAATTCACCCCTCCACTTT. Translated: CASARDRGNSPLHF.